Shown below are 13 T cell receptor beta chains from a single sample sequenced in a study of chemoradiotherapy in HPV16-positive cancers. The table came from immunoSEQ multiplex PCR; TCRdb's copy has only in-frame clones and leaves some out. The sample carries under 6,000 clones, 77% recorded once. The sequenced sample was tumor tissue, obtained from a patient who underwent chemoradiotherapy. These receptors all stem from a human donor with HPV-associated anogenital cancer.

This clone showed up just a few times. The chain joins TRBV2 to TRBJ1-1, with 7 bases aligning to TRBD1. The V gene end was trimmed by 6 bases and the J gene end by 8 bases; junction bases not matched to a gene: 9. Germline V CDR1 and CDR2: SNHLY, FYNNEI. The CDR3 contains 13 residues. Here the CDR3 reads CASSFIGGREAFF. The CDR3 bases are TGTGCCAGCAGCTTTATAGGGGGCCGAGAAGCTTTCTTT.

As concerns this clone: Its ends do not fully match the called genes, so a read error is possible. CDR3 region: CASSEEDLPKRHF. The DNA for the CDR3 is TGTGCCAGCAGTGAAGAGGACCTGCCCAAGAGACACTTC. The V call is TRBV6-1, the J call TRBJ2-7; D gene uncertain. CDR3 length: 13 amino acids. From germline, CDR1 is MNHNS and CDR2 SASEGT.

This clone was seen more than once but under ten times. The CDR3 bases are TGTGCCAGCAGCTTATCCCCCAACACCGGGGAGCTGTTTTTT. Protein sequence: CASSLSPNTGELFF. The chain has TRBV11-2 and TRBJ2-2, with no clear D. From germline, CDR1 is SGHAT and CDR2 FQNNGV. This CDR3 comprises 14 residues. V was shortened by 2 bases and J by 2 bases, with 6 bases between the two germline ends.

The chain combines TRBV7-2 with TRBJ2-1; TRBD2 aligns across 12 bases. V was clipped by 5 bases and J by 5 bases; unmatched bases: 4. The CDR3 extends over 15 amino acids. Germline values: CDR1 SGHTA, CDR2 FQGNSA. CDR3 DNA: TGTGCCAGCAGCAAACTAGCGGGAGGTCACAATGAGCAGTTCTTC. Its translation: CASSKLAGGHNEQFF.

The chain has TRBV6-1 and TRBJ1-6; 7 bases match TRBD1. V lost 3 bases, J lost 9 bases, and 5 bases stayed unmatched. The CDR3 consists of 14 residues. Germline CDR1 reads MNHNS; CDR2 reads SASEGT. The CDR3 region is CASSDGTGVSPLHF. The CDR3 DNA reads TGTGCCAGCAGTGACGGAACAGGGGTTTCACCCCTCCACTTT.

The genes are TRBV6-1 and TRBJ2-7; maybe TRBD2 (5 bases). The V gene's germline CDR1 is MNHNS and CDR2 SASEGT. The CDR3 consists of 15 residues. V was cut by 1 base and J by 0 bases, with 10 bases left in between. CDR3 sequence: CASSEEVGNSYEQYF. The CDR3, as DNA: TGTGCCAGCAGTGAAGAGGTCGGGAACTCCTACGAGCAGTACTTC.

The CDR3 nucleotides read TGTGCCAGCAGCGAGACAGGGGGAGGGGAGACCCAGTACTTC. It is translated as CASSETGGGETQYF. This rearrangement joins TRBV9 to TRBJ2-5; TRBD1 matches at 9 bases. With V trimmed by 3 bases and J by 5 bases, 5 bases remained unmatched. This CDR3 spans 14 amino acids. CDR1 and CDR2 (germline): SGDLS, YYNGEE.

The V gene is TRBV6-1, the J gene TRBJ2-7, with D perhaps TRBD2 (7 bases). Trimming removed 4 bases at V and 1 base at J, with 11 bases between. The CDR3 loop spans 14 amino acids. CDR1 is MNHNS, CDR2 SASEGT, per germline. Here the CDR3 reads CASSGGGLSYEQYF. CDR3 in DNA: TGTGCCAGCAGTGGGGGGGGCCTATCCTACGAGCAGTACTTC.

The CDR3 nucleotides read TGTGCCAGCAGCTCAACCTCCTACGAGCAGTACTTC. It yields the protein CASSSTSYEQYF. This rearrangement joins TRBV13 to TRBJ2-7; D ambiguous. The CDR3 is 12 residues long. V was clipped by 4 bases and J by 0 bases, with 4 bases between them. The germline gives CDR1 PRHDT, CDR2 FYEKMQ (reference sequence).

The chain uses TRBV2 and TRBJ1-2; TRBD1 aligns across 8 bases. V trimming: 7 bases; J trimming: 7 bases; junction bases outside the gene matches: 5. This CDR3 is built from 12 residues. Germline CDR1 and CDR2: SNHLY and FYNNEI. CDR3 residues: CASKIQGVGYTF. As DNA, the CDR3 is TGTGCCAGCAAAATACAGGGGGTTGGCTACACCTTC. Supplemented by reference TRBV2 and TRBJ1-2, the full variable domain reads EPEVTQTPSHQVTQMGQEVILRCVPISNHLYFYWYRQILGQKVEFLVSFYNNEISEKSEIFDDQFSVERPDGSNFTLKIRSTKLEDSAMYFCASKIQGVGYTFGSGTRLTVV.

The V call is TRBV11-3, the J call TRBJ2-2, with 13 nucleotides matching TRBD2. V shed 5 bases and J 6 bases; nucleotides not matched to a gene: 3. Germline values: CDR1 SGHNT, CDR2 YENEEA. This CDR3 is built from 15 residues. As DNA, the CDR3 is TGTGCCAGCAGCGCGACTAGCGGGGGGTCCGGGGAGCTGTTTTTT. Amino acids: CASSATSGGSGELFF.

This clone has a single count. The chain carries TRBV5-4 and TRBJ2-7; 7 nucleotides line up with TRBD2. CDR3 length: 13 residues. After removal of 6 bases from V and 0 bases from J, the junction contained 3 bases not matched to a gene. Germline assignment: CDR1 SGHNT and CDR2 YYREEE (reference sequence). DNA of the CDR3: TGTGCCAGCACGTCGGGGGGCTCCTACGAGCAGTACTTC. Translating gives CASTSGGSYEQYF.

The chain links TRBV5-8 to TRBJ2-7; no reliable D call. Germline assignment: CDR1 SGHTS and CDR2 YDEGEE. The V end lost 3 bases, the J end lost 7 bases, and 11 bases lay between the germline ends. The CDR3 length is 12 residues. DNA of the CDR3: TGTGCCAGCAGCTCGGATCCGATGGAGCAGTACTTC. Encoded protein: CASSSDPMEQYF.